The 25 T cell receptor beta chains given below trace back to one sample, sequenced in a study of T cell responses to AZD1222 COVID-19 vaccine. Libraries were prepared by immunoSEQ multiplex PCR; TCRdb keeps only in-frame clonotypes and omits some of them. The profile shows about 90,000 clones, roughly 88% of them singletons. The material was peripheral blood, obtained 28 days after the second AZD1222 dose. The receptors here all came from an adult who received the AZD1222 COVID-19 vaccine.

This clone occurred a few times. CDR3 protein: CASSLIAGGTGELFF. The CDR3 coding sequence is TGTGCCAGCAGCTTGATAGCGGGAGGTACCGGGGAGCTGTTTTTT. The rearrangement links TRBV5-4 to TRBJ2-2; 10 bases align to TRBD2. CDR1 and CDR2 (germline): SGHNT, YYREEE (reference sequence). CDR3 length equals 15 residues. The V segment lost 1 base and the J segment 5 bases; nucleotides outside the gene matches: 2.

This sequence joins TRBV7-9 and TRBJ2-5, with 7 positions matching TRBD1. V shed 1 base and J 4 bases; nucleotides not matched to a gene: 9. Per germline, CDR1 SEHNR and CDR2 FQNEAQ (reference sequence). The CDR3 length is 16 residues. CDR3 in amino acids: CASSLELGGAGETQYF. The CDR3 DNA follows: TGTGCCAGCAGCTTAGAACTAGGGGGCGCGGGAGAGACCCAGTACTTC.

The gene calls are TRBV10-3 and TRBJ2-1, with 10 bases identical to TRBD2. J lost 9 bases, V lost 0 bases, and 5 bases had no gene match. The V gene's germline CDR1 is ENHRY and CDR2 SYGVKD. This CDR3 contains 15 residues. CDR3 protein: CAISESGGLASEQFF. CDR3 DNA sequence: TGTGCCATCAGTGAGTCGGGGGGACTAGCGTCTGAGCAGTTCTTC.

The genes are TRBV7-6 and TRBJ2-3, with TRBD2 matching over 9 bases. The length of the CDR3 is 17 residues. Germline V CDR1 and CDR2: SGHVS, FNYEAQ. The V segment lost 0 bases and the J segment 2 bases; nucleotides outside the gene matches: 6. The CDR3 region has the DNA TGTGCCAGCAGCTTAGCCGCGGGGGGGTCATACACAGATACGCAGTATTTT. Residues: CASSLAAGGSYTDTQYF.

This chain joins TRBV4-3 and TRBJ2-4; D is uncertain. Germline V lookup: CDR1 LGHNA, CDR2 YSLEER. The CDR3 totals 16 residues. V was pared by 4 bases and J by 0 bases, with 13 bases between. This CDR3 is CASSRSVGSAKNIQYF. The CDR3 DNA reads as TGCGCCAGCAGCCGTTCGGTGGGCTCAGCCAAAAACATTCAGTACTTC.

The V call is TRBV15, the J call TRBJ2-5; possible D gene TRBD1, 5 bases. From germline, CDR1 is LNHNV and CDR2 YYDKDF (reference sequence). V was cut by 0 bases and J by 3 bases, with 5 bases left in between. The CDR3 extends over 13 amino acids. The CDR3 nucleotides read TGTGCCACCAGCAGAGAGACAGAAGAGACCCAGTACTTC. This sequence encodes CATSRETEETQYF. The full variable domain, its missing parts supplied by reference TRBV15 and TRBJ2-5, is DAMVIQNPRYQVTQFGKPVTLSCSQTLNHNVMYWYQQKSSQAPKLLFHYYDKDFNNEADTPDNFQSRRPNTSFCFLDIRSPGLGDTAMYLCATSRETEETQYFGPGTRLLVL.

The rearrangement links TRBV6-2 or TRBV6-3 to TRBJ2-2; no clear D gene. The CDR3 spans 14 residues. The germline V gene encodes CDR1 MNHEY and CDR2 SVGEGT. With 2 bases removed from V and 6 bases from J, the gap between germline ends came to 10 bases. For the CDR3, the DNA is TGTGCCAGCAGTTACGGATATCGGGCCGGGGAGCTGTTTTTT. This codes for CASSYGYRAGELFF.

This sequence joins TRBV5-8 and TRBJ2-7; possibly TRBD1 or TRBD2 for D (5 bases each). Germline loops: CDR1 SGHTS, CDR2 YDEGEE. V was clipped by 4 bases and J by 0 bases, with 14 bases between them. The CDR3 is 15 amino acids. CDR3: CASSDRDLHSYEQYF. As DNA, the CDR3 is TGTGCCAGCAGCGATAGGGACCTACACTCCTACGAGCAGTACTTC. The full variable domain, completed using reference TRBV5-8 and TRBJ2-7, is EAGVTQSPTHLIKTRGQQATLRCSPISGHTSVYWYQQALGLGLQFLLWYDEGEERNRGNFPPRFSGRQFPNYSSELNVNALELEDSALYLCASSDRDLHSYEQYFGPGTRLTVT.

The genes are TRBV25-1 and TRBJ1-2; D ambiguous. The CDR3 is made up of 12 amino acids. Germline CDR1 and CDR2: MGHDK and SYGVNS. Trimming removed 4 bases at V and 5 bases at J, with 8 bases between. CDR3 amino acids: CASSALSYGYTF. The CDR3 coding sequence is TGTGCCAGCAGTGCTCTGTCTTATGGCTACACCTTC.

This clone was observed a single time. In nucleotides, the CDR3 is TGTGCCAGCAGCTTCAGTCCGAACACTGAAGCTTTCTTT. Translation: CASSFSPNTEAFF. This sequence joins TRBV7-9 and TRBJ1-1; D remains ambiguous. Trimming removed 3 bases at V and 1 base at J, with 6 bases between. CDR3 size: 13 residues. CDR1 and CDR2 from the germline V gene are SEHNR and FQNEAQ (reference sequence).

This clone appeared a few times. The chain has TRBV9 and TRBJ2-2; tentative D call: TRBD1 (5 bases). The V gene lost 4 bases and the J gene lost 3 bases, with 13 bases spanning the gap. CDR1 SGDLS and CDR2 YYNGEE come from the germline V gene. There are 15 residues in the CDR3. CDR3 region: CASSSDGAHTGELFF. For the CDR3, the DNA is TGTGCCAGCAGCTCCGATGGGGCCCACACCGGGGAGCTGTTTTTT.

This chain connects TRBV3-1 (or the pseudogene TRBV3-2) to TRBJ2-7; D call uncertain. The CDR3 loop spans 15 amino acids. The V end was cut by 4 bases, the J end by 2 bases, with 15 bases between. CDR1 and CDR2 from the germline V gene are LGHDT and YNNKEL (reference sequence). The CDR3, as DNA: TGTGCCAGCAGCCCCAAAATCGGAGTAGCCTACGAGCAGTACTTC. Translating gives CASSPKIGVAYEQYF.

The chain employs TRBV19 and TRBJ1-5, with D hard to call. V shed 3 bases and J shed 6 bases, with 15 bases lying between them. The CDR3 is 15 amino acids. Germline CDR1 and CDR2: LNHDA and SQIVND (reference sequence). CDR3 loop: CASSMSLSVGQPQHF. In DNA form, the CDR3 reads TGTGCCAGTAGTATGAGCCTGAGTGTGGGTCAGCCCCAGCATTTT.

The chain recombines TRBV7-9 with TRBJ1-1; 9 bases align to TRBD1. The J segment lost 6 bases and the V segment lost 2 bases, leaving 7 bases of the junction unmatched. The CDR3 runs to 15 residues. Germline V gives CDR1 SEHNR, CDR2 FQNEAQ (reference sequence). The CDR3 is CASSLILYRGPEAFF. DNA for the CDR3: TGTGCCAGCAGCTTAATCCTATACAGGGGGCCTGAAGCTTTCTTT. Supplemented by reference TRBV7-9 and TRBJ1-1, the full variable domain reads DTGVSQNPRHKITKRGQNVTFRCDPISEHNRLYWYRQTLGQGPEFLTYFQNEAQLEKSRLLSDRFSAERPKGSFSTLEIQRTEQGDSAMYLCASSLILYRGPEAFFGQGTRLTVV.

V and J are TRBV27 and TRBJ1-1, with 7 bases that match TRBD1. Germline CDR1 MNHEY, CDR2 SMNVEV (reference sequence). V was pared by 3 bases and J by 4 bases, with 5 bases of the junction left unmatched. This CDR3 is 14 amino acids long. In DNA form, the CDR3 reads TGTGCCAGCAGTTTGAGACAGGGAGGCACTGAAGCTTTCTTT. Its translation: CASSLRQGGTEAFF.

The CDR3 DNA sequence: TGCAGTGCACCTGGACAGGAAAAACTGTTTTTT. Translation: CSAPGQEKLFF. The V call is TRBV20-1, the J call TRBJ1-4; D is possibly TRBD1 (6 bases). The V end lost 6 bases, the J end lost 8 bases, and 10 bases lay between the germline ends. The CDR3 has 11 amino acids. The V gene's germline CDR1 is DFQATT and CDR2 SNEGSKA (reference sequence).

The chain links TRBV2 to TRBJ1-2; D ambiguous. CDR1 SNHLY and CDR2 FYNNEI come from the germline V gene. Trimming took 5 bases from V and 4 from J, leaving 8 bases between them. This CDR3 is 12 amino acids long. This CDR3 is CASSPSAYGYTF. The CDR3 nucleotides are TGTGCCAGCAGTCCCAGTGCCTATGGCTACACCTTC.

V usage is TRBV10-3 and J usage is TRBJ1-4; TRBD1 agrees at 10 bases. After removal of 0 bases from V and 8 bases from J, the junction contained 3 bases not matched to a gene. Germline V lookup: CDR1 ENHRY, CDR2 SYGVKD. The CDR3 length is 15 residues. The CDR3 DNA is TGTGCCATCAGTGAGTCGACAGGGGGCAGAGAAAAACTGTTTTTT. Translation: CAISESTGGREKLFF.

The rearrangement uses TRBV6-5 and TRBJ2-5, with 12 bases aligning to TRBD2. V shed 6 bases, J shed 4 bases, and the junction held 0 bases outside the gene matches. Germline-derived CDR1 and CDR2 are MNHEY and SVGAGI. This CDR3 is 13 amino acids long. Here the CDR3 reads CASRTSGGETQYF. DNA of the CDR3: TGTGCCAGCAGGACTAGCGGGGGAGAGACCCAGTACTTC.

CDR3 DNA: TGTGCCAGCAGCTTCAATTCCCCAATCGTCCCCTACGAGCAGTACTTC. Amino acid sequence: CASSFNSPIVPYEQYF. The chain couples TRBV7-2 to TRBJ2-7; D not certain. The V gene lost 3 bases and the J gene lost 2 bases, with 17 bases spanning the gap. From germline, CDR1 is SGHTA and CDR2 FQGNSA. The CDR3 spans 16 residues.

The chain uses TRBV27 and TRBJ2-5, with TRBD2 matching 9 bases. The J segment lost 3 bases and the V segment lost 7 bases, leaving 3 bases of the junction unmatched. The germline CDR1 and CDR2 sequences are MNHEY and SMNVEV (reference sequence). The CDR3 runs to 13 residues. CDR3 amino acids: CASMLAGKETQYF. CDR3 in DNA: TGTGCCAGCATGCTAGCGGGGAAAGAGACCCAGTACTTC.

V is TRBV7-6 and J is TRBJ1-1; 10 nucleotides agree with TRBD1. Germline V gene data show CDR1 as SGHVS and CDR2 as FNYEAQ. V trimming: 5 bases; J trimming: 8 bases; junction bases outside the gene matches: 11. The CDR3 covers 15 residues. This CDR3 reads CASSGTLDRGREAFF. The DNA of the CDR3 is TGTGCCAGCAGCGGTACACTTGACAGGGGGCGGGAAGCTTTCTTT.

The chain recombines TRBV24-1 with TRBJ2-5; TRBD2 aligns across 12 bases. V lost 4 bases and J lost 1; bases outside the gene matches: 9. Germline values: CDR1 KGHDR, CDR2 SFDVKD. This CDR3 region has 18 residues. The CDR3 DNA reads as TGTGCCACCAGTGACCGTCCGGGACTAGCGGGCAGCCAAGAGACCCAGTACTTC. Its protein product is CATSDRPGLAGSQETQYF.

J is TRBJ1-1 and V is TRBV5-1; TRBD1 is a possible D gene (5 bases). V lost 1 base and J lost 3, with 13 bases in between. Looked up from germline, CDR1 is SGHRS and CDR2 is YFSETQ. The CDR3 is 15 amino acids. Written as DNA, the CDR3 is TGCGCCAGCAGCTTGAGTCCAGGGTACTACACTGAAGCTTTCTTT. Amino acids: CASSLSPGYYTEAFF.

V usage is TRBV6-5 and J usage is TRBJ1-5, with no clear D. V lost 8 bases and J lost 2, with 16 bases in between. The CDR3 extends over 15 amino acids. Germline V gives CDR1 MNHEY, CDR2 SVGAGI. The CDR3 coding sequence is TGTGCCAGCGTCAATGTCAGAGGAGGCAATCAGCCCCAGCATTTT. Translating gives CASVNVRGGNQPQHF.